This T cell receptor (beta chain) was profiled in a study of blood T cell repertoires in COVID-19. Turning to the study itself: Some COVID-19 samples were acute and others convalescent; all came from the United States, Italy and Spain. The analysed material was cDNA or gDNA that came from T cells, B-cell-depleted T cells, or PBMCs.

Original processing methods: Estimation of nucleated cell counts relied on the amplification of reference gene primers. Produced via immunoSEQ multiplex PCR; TCRdb's table is partial and in-frame only. The V and J calls and clone size come from that table; D and trimming were worked out from the DNA. Here the sample spans 200,000 to 250,000 clones, about nine tenths being singletons. The source of this sequence is a man aged 60 to 69 with acute or convalescent COVID-19. Sequencing used peripheral blood.

The CDR3 nucleotides are TGCGCCAGCAGCTTGCCGGGACAGGGGGGGAATGAGCAGTTCTTC. This translates into CASSLPGQGGNEQFF. The rearrangement uses TRBV5-1 and TRBJ2-1; 11 bases match TRBD1. CDR1 SGHRS and CDR2 YFSETQ come from the germline V gene. With 1 base clipped from V and 7 bases from J, the junction kept 4 bases outside the gene matches. There are 15 residues in the CDR3.